This TCR beta chain stems from a study of shared clonotypes between healthy human individuals. Using immunoSEQ multiplex PCR, the repertoire was profiled, and TCRdb retains in-frame clones only, with some absent. The table includes around 1.9 million clones, roughly 91% detected once. The junction had 4 bases not matched to a gene; V was cut back by 2 bases and J by 3 bases. The CDR3 has 14 amino acids. Germline-derived CDR1 and CDR2 are MRHNA and SNTAGT. CD8 cells classed as naive were CD45RO-negative and positively selected for CCR7, excluding terminally differentiated effector memory CD45RA+ cells.

Source material: naive CD8+ T cells from PBMCs. The TCR sequence derives from a young man in good health. Some clones in this sample may be carry-over from other donors' samples. This chain links TRBV6-4 with TRBJ2-7; 7 bases are a match to TRBD2. CDR3 region: CASSDARGDYEQYF. CDR3 DNA: TGTGCCAGCAGTGACGCCCGGGGGGACTACGAGCAGTACTTC.